The entry below describes one T cell receptor beta chain. What antigen it recognizes has not been identified. Qualities for individual bases were not recorded, and no much larger clone is one base off. The library was made by the immunoSEQ multiplex PCR assay. Drawn from immuneACCESS, this table holds only the in-frame rearrangements with V and J called that TCRdb kept. Clones are partly lost; checked studies trace under half to an unresolved V gene and leave the rest unexplained. The sample records 49,000 or so clones, around 91% of which are singletons. The leading ten clones occupy about 0.41% of the sample. According to the germline V gene, CDR1 reads SGHDN and CDR2 reads FVKESK. At the junction V is shortened by 1 base and J by 2 bases; bases outside the gene matches: 1. The CDR3 spans 15 residues, from the cysteine through the phenylalanine. CDR3 DNA only is kept here, 45 bases in frame from base 1.

The data originate from a study of T cell changes during pregnancy in multiple sclerosis (dated by TCRdb to about 2019). In the study overall: The study examined how the T cell repertoire changed over the course of pregnancy in women with multiple sclerosis.

The chain is assembled from TRBV14 and TRBJ2-3; 9 of the junction bases match TRBD2. The specimen comprised CD4+ T cells from peripheral blood mononuclear cells, sampled in the second trimester of pregnancy. The source is a female donor in good health, enrolled as a control in a pregnancy study. The CDR3 corresponds to CASSQVAGVTDTQYF. In nucleotide form, the sequence is TGTGCCAGCAGCCAAGTAGCGGGGGTCACAGATACGCAGTATTTT.